Listed here is a single T cell receptor (beta chain). These data originate in a study of blood T cell repertoires in COVID-19. Study summary: Whether acute or convalescent, the COVID-19 samples came from the United States, Italy and Spain.

V was clipped by 2 bases and J by 5 bases; unmatched bases: 8. From germline, CDR1 is MNHNS and CDR2 SASEGT. This CDR3 has 15 residues. In the original analysis: From reference gene primer amplification, estimates of nucleated cell counts were derived. Sequencing used immunoSEQ multiplex PCR; TCRdb keeps in-frame clones, though not all of them. V and J calls and clone size follow that table, whereas D and trimming were derived from the DNA. The table records more than 25,000 clones, 70% to 90% of them present only once. This TCR was recovered from an elderly woman with COVID-19, enrolled during active disease. The specimen sequenced was peripheral blood. This chain uses TRBV6-1 with TRBJ2-5; TRBD1 agrees at 7 bases. The CDR3 reads CASSENRGQGETQYF. In DNA form, the CDR3 reads TGTGCCAGCAGTGAAAATAGGGGGCAGGGGGAGACCCAGTACTTC.